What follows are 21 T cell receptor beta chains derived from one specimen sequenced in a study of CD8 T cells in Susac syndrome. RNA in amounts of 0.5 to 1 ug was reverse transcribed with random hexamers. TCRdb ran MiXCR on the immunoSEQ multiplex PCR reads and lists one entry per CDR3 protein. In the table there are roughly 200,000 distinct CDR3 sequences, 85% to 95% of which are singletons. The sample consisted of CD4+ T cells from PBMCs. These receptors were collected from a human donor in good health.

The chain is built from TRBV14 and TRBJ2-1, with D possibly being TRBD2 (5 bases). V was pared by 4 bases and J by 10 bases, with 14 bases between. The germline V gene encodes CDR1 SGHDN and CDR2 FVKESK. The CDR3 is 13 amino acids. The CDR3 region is CASSPRGTSEQFF. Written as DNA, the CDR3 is TGTGCCAGCAGCCCCCGGGGTACGTCGGAGCAGTTCTTC.

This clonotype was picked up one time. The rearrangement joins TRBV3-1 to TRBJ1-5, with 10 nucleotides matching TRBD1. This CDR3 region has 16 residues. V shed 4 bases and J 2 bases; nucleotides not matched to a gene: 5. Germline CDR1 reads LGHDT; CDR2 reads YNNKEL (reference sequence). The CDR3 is CASSLGTGVGNQPQHF. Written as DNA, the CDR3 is TGTGCCAGCAGCCTTGGGACAGGGGTAGGCAATCAGCCCCAGCATTTT.

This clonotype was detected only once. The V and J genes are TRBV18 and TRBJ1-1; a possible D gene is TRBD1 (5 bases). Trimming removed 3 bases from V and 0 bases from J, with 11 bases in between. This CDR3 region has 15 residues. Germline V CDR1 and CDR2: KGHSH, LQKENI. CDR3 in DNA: TGTGCCAGCTCACCTATTGACAGCTTGAACACTGAAGCTTTCTTT. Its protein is CASSPIDSLNTEAFF.

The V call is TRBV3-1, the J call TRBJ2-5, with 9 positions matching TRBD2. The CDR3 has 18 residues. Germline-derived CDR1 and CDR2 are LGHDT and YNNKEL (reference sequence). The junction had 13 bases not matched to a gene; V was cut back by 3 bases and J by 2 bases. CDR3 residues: CASSQTIPTAGGQETQYF. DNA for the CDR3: TGTGCCAGCAGCCAGACGATTCCGACCGCGGGAGGGCAAGAGACCCAGTACTTC.

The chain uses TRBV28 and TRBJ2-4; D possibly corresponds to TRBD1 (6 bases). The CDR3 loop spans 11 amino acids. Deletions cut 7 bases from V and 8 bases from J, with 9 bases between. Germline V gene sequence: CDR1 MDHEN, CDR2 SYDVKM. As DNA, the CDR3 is TGTGCCAGCAACAACAGGGACATTCAGTACTTC. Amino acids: CASNNRDIQYF.

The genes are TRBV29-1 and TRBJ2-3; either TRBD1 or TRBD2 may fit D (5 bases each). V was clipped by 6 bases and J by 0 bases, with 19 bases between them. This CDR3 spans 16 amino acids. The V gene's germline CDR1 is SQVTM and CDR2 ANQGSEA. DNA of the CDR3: TGCAGCGTCGGGACGGATTCCTCCGCTAGCACAGATACGCAGTATTTT. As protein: CSVGTDSSASTDTQYF.

The CDR3 DNA reads as TGTGCCAGCAGCGTAGTGGCGGGAGCCTCTTACAATGAGCAGTTCTTC. It is translated as CASSVVAGASYNEQFF. The genes are TRBV9 and TRBJ2-1, with 7 bases matching TRBD2. Germline CDR1 reads SGDLS; CDR2 reads YYNGEE. The ends lost 0 bases at V and 4 bases at J; junction bases unmatched: 7. This CDR3 is built from 16 residues. The full variable domain, completed using reference TRBV9 and TRBJ2-1, is DSGVTQTPKHLITATGQRVTLRCSPRSGDLSVYWYQQSLDQGLQFLIQYYNGEERAKGNILERFSAQQFPDLHSELNLSSLELGDSALYFCASSVVAGASYNEQFFGPGTRLTVL.

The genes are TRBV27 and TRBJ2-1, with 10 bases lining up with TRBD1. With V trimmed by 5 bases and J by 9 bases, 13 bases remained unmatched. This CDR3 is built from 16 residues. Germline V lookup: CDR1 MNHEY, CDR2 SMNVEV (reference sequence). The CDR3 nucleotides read TGTGCCAGCAGTCCAAGACAGGACCGGGACAGGGGTGAGCAGTTCTTC. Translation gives CASSPRQDRDRGEQFF.

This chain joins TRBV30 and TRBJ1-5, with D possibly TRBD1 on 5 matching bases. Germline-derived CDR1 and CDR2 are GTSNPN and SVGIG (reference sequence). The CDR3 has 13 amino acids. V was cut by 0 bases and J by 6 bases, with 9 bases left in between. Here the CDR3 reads CAWSVEGRQPQHF. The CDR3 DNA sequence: TGTGCCTGGAGTGTTGAGGGGCGTCAGCCCCAGCATTTT.

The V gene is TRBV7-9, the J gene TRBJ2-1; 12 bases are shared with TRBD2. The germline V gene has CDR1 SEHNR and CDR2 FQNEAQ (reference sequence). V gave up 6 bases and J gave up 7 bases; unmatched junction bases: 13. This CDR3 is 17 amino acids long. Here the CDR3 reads CASSPFRRTSGDNEQFF. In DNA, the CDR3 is TGTGCCAGCAGTCCCTTCCGAAGGACTAGCGGGGATAATGAGCAGTTCTTC.

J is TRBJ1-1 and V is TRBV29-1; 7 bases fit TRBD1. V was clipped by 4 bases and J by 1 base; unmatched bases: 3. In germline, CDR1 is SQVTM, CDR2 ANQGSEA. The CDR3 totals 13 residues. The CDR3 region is CSVGQGPNTEAFF. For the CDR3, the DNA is TGCAGCGTTGGACAGGGCCCGAACACTGAAGCTTTCTTT. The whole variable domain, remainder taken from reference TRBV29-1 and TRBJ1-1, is SAVISQKPSRDICQRGTSLTIQCQVDSQVTMMFWYRQQPGQSLTLIATANQGSEATYESGFVIDKFPISRPNLTFSTLTVSNMSPEDSSIYLCSVGQGPNTEAFFGQGTRLTVV.

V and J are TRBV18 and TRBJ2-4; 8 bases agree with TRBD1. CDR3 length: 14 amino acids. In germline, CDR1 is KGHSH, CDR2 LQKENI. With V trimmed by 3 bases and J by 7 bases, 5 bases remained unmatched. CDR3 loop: CASSPLDRDNIQYF. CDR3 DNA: TGTGCCAGCTCACCCCTGGACAGGGACAACATTCAGTACTTC.

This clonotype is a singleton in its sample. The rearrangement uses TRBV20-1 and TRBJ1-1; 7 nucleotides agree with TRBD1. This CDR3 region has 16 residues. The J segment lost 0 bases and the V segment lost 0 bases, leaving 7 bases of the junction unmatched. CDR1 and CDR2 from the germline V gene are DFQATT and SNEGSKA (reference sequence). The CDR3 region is CSARDPRTGLNTEAFF. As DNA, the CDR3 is TGCAGTGCTAGAGATCCAAGGACAGGCCTGAACACTGAAGCTTTCTTT.

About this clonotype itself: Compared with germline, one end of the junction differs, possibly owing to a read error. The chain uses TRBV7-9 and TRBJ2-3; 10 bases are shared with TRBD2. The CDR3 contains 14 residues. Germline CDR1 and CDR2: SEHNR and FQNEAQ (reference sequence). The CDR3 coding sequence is TGTGCCAGCAGCATAGCGGGAGGCCCAGATACGCAGTATTTT. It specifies CASSIAGGPDTQYF.

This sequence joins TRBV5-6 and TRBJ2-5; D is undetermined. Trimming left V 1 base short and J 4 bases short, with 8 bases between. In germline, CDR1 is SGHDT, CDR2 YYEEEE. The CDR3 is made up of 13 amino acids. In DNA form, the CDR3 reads TGTGCCAGCAGCTTGATGGCGATAGAGACCCAGTACTTC. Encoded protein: CASSLMAIETQYF. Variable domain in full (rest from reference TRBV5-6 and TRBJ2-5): DAGVTQSPTHLIKTRGQQVTLRCSPKSGHDTVSWYQQALGQGPQFIFQYYEEEERQRGNFPDRFSGHQFPNYSSELNVNALLLGDSALYLCASSLMAIETQYFGPGTRLLVL.

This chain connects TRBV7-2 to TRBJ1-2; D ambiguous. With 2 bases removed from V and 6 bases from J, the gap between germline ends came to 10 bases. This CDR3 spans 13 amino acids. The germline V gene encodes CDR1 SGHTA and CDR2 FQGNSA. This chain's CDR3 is CASSLPGQDGYTF. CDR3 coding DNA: TGTGCCAGCAGCTTACCGGGCCAAGATGGCTACACCTTC.

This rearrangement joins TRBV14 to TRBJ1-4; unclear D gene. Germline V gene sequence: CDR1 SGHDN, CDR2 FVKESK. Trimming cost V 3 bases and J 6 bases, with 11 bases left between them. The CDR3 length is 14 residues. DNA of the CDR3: TGTGCCAGCAGCCACCTCGGACTCGATGAAAAACTGTTTTTT. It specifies CASSHLGLDEKLFF.

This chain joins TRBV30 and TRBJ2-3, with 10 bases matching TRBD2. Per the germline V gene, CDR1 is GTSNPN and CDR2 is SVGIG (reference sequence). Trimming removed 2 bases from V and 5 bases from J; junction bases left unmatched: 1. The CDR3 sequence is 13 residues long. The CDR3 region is CAWSPSGRDTQYF. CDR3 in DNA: TGTGCCTGGAGTCCTAGCGGGAGAGATACGCAGTATTTT.

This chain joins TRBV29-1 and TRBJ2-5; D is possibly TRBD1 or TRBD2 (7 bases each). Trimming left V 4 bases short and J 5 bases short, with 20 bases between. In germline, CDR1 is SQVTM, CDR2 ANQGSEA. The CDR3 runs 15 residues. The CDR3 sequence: CSVAYLAGGGETQYF. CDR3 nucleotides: TGCAGCGTTGCGTACTTGGCAGGGGGAGGGGAGACCCAGTACTTC.

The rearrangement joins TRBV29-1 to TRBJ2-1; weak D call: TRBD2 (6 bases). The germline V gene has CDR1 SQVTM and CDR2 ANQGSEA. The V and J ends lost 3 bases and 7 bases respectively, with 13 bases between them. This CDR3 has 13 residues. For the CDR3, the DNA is TGCAGCGTTGATCGGTCAGGGAGGAATGAGCAGTTCTTC. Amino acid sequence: CSVDRSGRNEQFF.

For the CDR3, the DNA is TGTGCCAGCAGCGTAGTTGAAGATACGCAGTATTTT. Amino acid sequence: CASSVVEDTQYF. This chain uses TRBV9 with TRBJ2-3; no reliable D call. The CDR3 covers 12 residues. Germline CDR1 reads SGDLS; CDR2 reads YYNGEE. V lost 0 bases to trimming and J lost 5 bases, with 4 bases between them.